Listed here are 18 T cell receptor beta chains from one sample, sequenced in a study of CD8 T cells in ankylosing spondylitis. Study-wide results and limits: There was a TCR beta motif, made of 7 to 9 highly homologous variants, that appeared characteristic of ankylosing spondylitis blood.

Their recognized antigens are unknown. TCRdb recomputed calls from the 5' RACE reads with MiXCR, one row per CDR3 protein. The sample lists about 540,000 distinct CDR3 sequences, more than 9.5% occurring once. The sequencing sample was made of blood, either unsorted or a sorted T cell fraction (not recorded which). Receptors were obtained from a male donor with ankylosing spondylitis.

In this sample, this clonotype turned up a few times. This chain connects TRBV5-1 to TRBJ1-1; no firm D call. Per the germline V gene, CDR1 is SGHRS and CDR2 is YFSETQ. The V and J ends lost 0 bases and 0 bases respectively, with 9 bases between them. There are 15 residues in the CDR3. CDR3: CASSLELRLNTEAFF. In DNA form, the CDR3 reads TGCGCCAGCAGCTTGGAGCTCCGTTTGAACACTGAAGCTTTCTTT. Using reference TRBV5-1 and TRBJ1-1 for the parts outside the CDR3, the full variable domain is KAGVTQTPRYLIKTRGQQVTLSCSPISGHRSVSWYQQTPGQGLQFLFEYFSETQRNKGNFPGRFSGRQFSNSRSEMNVSTLELGDSALYLCASSLELRLNTEAFFGQGTRLTVV.

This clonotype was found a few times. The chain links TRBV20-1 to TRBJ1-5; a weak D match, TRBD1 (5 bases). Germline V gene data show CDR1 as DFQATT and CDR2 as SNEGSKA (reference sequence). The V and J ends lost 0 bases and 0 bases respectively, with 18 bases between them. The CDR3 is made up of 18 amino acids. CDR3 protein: CSARDTTVLGYSNQPQHF. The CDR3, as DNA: TGCAGTGCTAGAGATACGACAGTCCTGGGATATAGCAATCAGCCCCAGCATTTT.

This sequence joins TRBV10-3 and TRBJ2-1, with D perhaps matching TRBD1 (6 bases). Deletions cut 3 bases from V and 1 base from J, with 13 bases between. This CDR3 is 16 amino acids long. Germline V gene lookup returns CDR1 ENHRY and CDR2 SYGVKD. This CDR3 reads CAISDISRGSYNEQFF. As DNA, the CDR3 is TGTGCCATCAGTGATATTAGTAGGGGGTCCTACAATGAGCAGTTCTTC.

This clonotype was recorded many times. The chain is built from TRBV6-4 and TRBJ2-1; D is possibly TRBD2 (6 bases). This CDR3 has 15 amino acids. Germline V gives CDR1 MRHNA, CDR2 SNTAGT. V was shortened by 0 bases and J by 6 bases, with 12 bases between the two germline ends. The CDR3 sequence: CASSDSGLASNEQFF. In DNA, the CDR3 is TGTGCCAGCAGTGACTCGGGGCTAGCGAGCAATGAGCAGTTCTTC.

CDR3 sequence: CASTVGGGNQPQHF. CDR3 DNA sequence: TGTGCCAGCACCGTAGGGGGAGGCAATCAGCCCCAGCATTTT. The genes are TRBV2 and TRBJ1-5; tentative D call: TRBD1 (6 bases). The germline V gene has CDR1 SNHLY and CDR2 FYNNEI. V was cut by 7 bases and J by 2 bases, with 12 bases left in between. The CDR3 is 14 amino acids.

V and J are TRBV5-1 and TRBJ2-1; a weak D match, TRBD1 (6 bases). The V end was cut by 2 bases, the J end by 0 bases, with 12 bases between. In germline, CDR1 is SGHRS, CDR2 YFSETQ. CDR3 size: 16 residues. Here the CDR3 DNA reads TGCGCCAGCAGCTTCAGAGCGGACAGCTCCTACAATGAGCAGTTCTTC. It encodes CASSFRADSSYNEQFF.

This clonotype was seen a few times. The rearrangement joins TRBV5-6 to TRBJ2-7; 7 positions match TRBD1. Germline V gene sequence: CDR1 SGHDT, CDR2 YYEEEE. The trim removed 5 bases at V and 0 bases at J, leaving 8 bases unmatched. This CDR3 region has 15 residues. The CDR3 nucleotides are TGTGCCAGCAGAGTGCTACAGGGGAGCTCCTACGAGCAGTACGTC. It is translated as CASRVLQGSSYEQYV.

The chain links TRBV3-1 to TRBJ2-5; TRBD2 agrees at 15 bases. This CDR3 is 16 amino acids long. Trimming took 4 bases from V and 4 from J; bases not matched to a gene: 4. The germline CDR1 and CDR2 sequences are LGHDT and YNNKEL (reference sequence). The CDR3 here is CASSLGLAGGSETQYF. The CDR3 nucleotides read TGTGCCAGCAGCCTCGGACTAGCGGGAGGGTCAGAGACCCAGTACTTC.

The CDR3 nucleotides read TGTGCCAGCAGCCATGGTTACTACGAGCAGTACTTC. This gives the protein CASSHGYYEQYF. The chain carries TRBV14 and TRBJ2-7, with D uncertain. Germline values: CDR1 SGHDN, CDR2 FVKESK. The CDR3 is made up of 12 amino acids. V dropped 3 bases and J dropped 3 bases, with 6 bases sitting between them. Based on the CDR3 plus reference TRBV14 and TRBJ2-7, the full variable domain is EAGVTQFPSHSVIEKGQTVTLRCDPISGHDNLYWYRRVMGKEIKFLLHFVKESKQDESGMPNNRFLAERTGGTYSTLKVQPAELEDSGVYFCASSHGYYEQYFGPGTRLTVT.

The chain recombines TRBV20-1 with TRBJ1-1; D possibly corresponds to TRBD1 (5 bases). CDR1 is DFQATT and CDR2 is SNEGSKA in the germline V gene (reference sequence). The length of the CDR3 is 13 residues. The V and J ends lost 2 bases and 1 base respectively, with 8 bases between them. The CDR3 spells CSARQGANTEAFF. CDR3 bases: TGCAGTGCTAGACAGGGCGCGAACACTGAAGCTTTCTTT.

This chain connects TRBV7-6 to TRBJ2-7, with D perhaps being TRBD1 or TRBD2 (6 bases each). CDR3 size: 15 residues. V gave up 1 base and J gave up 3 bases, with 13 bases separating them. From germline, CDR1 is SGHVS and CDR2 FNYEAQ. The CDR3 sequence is CASSLGRGGLYEQYF. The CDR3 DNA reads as TGTGCCAGCAGCTTAGGGAGAGGGGGGCTCTACGAGCAGTACTTC.

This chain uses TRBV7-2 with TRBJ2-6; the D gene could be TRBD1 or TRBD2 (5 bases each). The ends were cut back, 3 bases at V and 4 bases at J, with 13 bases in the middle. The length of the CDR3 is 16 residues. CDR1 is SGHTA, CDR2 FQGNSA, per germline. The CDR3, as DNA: TGTGCCAGCAGCTTGCCGGGACGGGGAGGGGCCAACGTCCTGACTTTC. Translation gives CASSLPGRGGANVLTF.

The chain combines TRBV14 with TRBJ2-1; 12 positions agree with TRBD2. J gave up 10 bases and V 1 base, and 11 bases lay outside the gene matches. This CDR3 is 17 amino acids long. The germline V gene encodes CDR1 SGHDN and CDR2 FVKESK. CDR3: CASSQGTSGTKSWEQFF. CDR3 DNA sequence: TGTGCCAGCAGCCAAGGGACTAGCGGGACGAAGAGCTGGGAGCAGTTCTTC. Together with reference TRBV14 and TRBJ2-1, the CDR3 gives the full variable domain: EAGVTQFPSHSVIEKGQTVTLRCDPISGHDNLYWYRRVMGKEIKFLLHFVKESKQDESGMPNNRFLAERTGGTYSTLKVQPAELEDSGVYFCASSQGTSGTKSWEQFFGPGTRLTVL.

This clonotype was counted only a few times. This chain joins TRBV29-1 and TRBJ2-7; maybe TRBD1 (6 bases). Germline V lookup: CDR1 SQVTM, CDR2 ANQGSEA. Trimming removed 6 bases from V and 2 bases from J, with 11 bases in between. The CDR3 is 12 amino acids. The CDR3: CSVTGTTYEQYF. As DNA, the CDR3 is TGCAGCGTGACCGGGACAACCTACGAGCAGTACTTC.

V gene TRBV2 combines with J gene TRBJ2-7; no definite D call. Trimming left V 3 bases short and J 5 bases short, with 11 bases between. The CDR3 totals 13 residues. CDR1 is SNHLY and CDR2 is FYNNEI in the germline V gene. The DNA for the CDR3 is TGTGCCAGCAGTGAGGACGGAAGGAACGAGCAGTACTTC. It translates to CASSEDGRNEQYF.

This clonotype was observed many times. CDR3 sequence: CSVVGREVQETQYF. The DNA of the CDR3 is TGCAGCGTTGTGGGGCGGGAGGTCCAAGAGACCCAGTACTTC. The chain uses TRBV29-1 and TRBJ2-5; TRBD2 agrees at 8 bases. Germline V gene lookup returns CDR1 SQVTM and CDR2 ANQGSEA. CDR3 length equals 14 residues. Germline trimming cut 4 bases from V and 1 base from J; bases unmatched to any gene: 5.

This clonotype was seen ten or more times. The CDR3 nucleotides are TGTGCCAGCCGTACAGGGGGCGACGGGGAGCTGTTTTTT. Amino acid sequence: CASRTGGDGELFF. The J gene is TRBJ2-2, the V gene TRBV7-9, with 9 bases fitting TRBD1. The CDR3 has 13 amino acids. V lost 8 bases to trimming and J lost 7 bases; unmatched junction nucleotides: 5. Germline values: CDR1 SEHNR, CDR2 FQNEAQ (reference sequence).

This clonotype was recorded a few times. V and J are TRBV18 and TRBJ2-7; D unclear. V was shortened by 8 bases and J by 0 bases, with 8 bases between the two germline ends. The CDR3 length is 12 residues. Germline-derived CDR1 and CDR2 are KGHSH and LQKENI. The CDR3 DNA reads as TGTGCCAGCAAAACGGACTCCTACGAGCAGTACTTC. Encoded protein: CASKTDSYEQYF.